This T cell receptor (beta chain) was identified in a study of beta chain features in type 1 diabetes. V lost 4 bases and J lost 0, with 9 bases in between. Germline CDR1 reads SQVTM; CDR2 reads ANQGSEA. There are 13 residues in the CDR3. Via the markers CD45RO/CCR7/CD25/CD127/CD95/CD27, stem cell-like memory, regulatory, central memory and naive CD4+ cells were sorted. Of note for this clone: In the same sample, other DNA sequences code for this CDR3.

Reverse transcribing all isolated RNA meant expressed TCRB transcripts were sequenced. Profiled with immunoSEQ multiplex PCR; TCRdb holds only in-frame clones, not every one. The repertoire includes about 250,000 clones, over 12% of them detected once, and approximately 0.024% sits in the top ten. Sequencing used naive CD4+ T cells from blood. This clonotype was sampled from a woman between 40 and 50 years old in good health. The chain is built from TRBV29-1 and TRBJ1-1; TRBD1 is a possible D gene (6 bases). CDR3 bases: TGCAGCGTTGGACAGGCCTTGAACACTGAAGCTTTCTTT. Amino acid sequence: CSVGQALNTEAFF.